This TCR beta chain emerged from a study of T cells in Graves' hyperthyroidism and ophthalmopathy. Study-wide results and caveats: The blood repertoire included most of the expanded thyroid clonotypes above 0.001.

RNA transcripts gave rise to amplified TCR beta CDR3 regions. TCR CDR3 underwent first-round RT-PCR with the HTBI primer set. MiXCR, applied by TCRdb to the multiplex PCR reads, yields one record per CDR3 protein. The repertoire holds some 250,000 distinct CDR3 sequences, roughly 15% seen once, with 10% to 15% in the top ten. The sample holds many counts of this clonotype. The antigen remains unidentified. Trimming removed 3 bases at V and 1 base at J, with 9 bases between. This CDR3 comprises 14 residues. The germline V gene encodes CDR1 SEHNR and CDR2 FQNEAQ (reference sequence). The chain recombines TRBV7-9 with TRBJ1-1; D gene unclear. This TCR was sampled from a woman in her thirties or forties with Graves' hyperthyroidism that later progressed to Graves' ophthalmopathy. The sample consisted of blood. Here the CDR3 reads CASSLSHRNTEAFF. In nucleotides, the CDR3 is TGTGCCAGCAGCTTGTCACACAGGAACACTGAAGCTTTCTTT.